The 11 T cell receptor beta chains reported below all come from one sample, sequenced in a study of blood T cell repertoires in COVID-19. TCRdb's copy holds only in-frame clones and misses some; the assay was immunoSEQ multiplex PCR. The top ten hold 8.3% of the sample, which has around 500,000 clones, around 85% seen once. The sequenced sample consisted of PBMCs or T cells enriched from blood (not recorded which). The receptor set was obtained from a woman in her sixties or seventies who had recovered from COVID-19.

The V call is TRBV12-3 or TRBV12-4, the J call TRBJ1-2; possible D gene TRBD1, 5 bases. V was shortened by 5 bases and J by 8 bases, with 15 bases between the two germline ends. The CDR3 contains 13 residues. The CDR3 coding sequence is TGTGCCAGCAGTCCGTCTACAGGTTTAGGCTACACCTTC. This translates into CASSPSTGLGYTF.

The J gene is TRBJ2-3, the V gene TRBV4-2, with 13 bases that match TRBD2. V shed 4 bases, J shed 5 bases, and the junction held 6 bases outside the gene matches. The CDR3 is 16 amino acids. The germline V gene encodes CDR1 LGHNA and CDR2 YNFKEQ. CDR3 DNA sequence: TGTGCCAGCAGCCGCCTAACTAGCGGGGGGGTAGATACGCAGTATTTT. The encoded protein is CASSRLTSGGVDTQYF.

The V gene is TRBV2, the J gene TRBJ2-1, with D possibly matching TRBD2 (6 bases). The CDR3 runs to 13 residues. CDR1 and CDR2 from the germline V gene are SNHLY and FYNNEI. Trimming took 5 bases from V and 14 from J, leaving 19 bases between them. The CDR3, as DNA: TGTGCCAGCAGTCAAAATAGCGGTGGGCCTGAGTTCTTC. It is translated as CASSQNSGGPEFF.

The rearrangement links TRBV11-2 to TRBJ2-7, with TRBD1 matching over 7 bases. Germline V gene sequence: CDR1 SGHAT, CDR2 FQNNGV. The CDR3 is made up of 14 amino acids. V lost 5 bases, J lost 3 bases, and 7 bases stayed unmatched. CDR3 region: CASSITQGSYEQYV. DNA for the CDR3: TGTGCCAGCAGCATCACACAGGGGAGCTACGAGCAGTACGTC.

This rearrangement joins TRBV2 to TRBJ2-3, with 7 bases identical to TRBD1. The V gene's germline CDR1 is SNHLY and CDR2 FYNNEI. This CDR3 region has 13 residues. Trimming at V came to 9 bases and at J to 1 base, leaving 4 bases not matched to a gene. The DNA for the CDR3 is TGTGCCAGGCGACAGGGCGGCACAGATACGCAGTATTTT. Its translation is CARRQGGTDTQYF.

J is TRBJ1-1 and V is TRBV25-1; TRBD1 aligns across 7 bases. Germline loops: CDR1 MGHDK, CDR2 SYGVNS. The CDR3 is made up of 13 amino acids. V was pared by 6 bases and J by 6 bases, with 7 bases of the junction left unmatched. The CDR3 sequence: CASRGQVTAEAFF. The CDR3 nucleotides are TGTGCCAGCAGAGGACAGGTGACCGCTGAAGCTTTCTTT.

Details on this clone: Within the sample, other DNA sequences also encode this same CDR3. This chain uses TRBV5-1 with TRBJ2-5, with 8 bases identical to TRBD1. The CDR3 extends over 14 amino acids. Germline CDR1 and CDR2: SGHRS and YFSETQ. J gave up 3 bases and V 3 bases, and 4 bases lay outside the gene matches. CDR3 residues: CASSSGTGEETQYF. The CDR3 nucleotides read TGCGCCAGCAGCTCCGGGACAGGTGAAGAGACCCAGTACTTC.

This clone was seen just once. This chain uses TRBV5-4 with TRBJ2-6; perhaps TRBD1 as D (7 bases). The CDR3 totals 18 residues. The V gene lost 4 bases and the J gene lost 0 bases, with 17 bases spanning the gap. Per germline, CDR1 SGHNT and CDR2 YYREEE (reference sequence). CDR3 coding DNA: TGTGCCAGCAGCCTGGGAGGACAGGCATACTCTGGGGCCAACGTCCTGACTTTC. This encodes CASSLGGQAYSGANVLTF.

The chain joins TRBV2 to TRBJ2-1; 9 positions match TRBD1. This CDR3 comprises 15 residues. The junction had 7 bases not matched to a gene; V was cut back by 6 bases and J by 4 bases. Germline V lookup: CDR1 SNHLY, CDR2 FYNNEI. The CDR3 coding sequence is TGTGCCAGCAGCCGGACCGGGACAGGGTACAATGAGCAGTTCTTC. This gives the protein CASSRTGTGYNEQFF.

The J gene is TRBJ1-1, the V gene TRBV10-3; D possibly corresponds to TRBD1 (6 bases). Looked up from germline, CDR1 is ENHRY and CDR2 is SYGVKD. The CDR3 length is 14 residues. Trimming took off 9 bases at V and 4 bases at J, with 18 bases between the two ends. In nucleotides, the CDR3 is TGTGCCATTACCCTCGGGGGGCCAGGCACTGAAGCTTTCTTT. Translated, it gives CAITLGGPGTEAFF.

This clone showed up just once. The V call is TRBV3-1 (or the pseudogene TRBV3-2), the J call TRBJ2-1, with 7 bases that match TRBD1. The length of the CDR3 is 12 residues. Trimming cost V 6 bases and J 10 bases; bases outside gene matches: 6. Germline V gene sequence: CDR1 LGHDT, CDR2 YNNKEL (reference sequence). The CDR3, as DNA: TGTGCCAGCAGTCGACAGGGAATCGAGCAGTTCTTC. Amino acids: CASSRQGIEQFF.